This TCR beta chain is from a study of blood T cell repertoires in COVID-19. About the study: Sites across the United States, Italy and Spain contributed samples from acute and convalescent COVID-19.

Authors' data handling: Researchers report that nucleated cell counts were estimated from reference gene primer amplification. Measured with immunoSEQ multiplex PCR; TCRdb has only the in-frame clones, and not every one. V, J and clone size derive from that table, while D and trimming were established from the DNA sequence. Among approximately 200,000 clones, approximately 80% were seen once, and the ten largest hold 1.3%. The study recruited people aged about 18 to 90 years across roughly 23 US areas. The CDR3 has 17 amino acids. Germline trimming cut 2 bases from V and 0 bases from J; bases unmatched to any gene: 4. Germline CDR1 reads SGHVS; CDR2 reads FQNEAQ. Only a few counts were recorded for this clone.

Specimen: PBMCs or T cells enriched from blood (not recorded which). The J gene is TRBJ1-6, the V gene TRBV7-8; 7 bases agree with TRBD1. The TCR sequence derives from a middle-aged woman with acute COVID-19. This CDR3 is CASSLIRGSSYNSPLHF. The CDR3 DNA sequence: TGTGCCAGCAGCTTAATCAGGGGGAGCTCCTATAATTCACCCCTCCACTTT.